The rows below give T cell receptor beta chains drawn from one sample of a study of technical replicates of blood from several donors. TCRdb keeps only in-frame clones here, not all; method: immunoSEQ multiplex PCR. Of around 53,000 clones in the sample, about 86% were seen once. Sequences were obtained from PBMCs. The source is a human donor in good health. Some clones in this sample may be carry-over from other donors' samples. The CDR3 runs from the conserved cysteine through the conserved F or W. The D gene is left open where the match is weak.

V gene	J gene	D gene	CDR3 DNA	CDR3 protein
TRBV30	TRBJ1-6	TRBD1	TGTGCCTGGAGTCCCCGACAGGGACTTAATTCACCCCTCCACTTT	CAWSPRQGLNSPLHF
TRBV11-2	TRBJ1-1	NA	TGTGCCAGCAGCCGAAGGGGGGGGTTTTTGGGGAGGAACACTGAAGCTTTCTTT	CASSRRGGFLGRNTEAFF
TRBV10-3	TRBJ2-2	TRBD2	TGTGCCATCAGTGACGGGACTAGCGGGAACGTTGGGGAGCTGTTTTTT	CAISDGTSGNVGELFF
TRBV5-4	TRBJ2-7	NA	TGTGCCAGCAGCTTCCCAGGCGGGTCCTACGAGCAGTACTTC	CASSFPGGSYEQYF
TRBV6-1	TRBJ2-5	NA	TGTGCCAGCAGTGAAGGTCGGTGGGAGACCCAGTACTTC	CASSEGRWETQYF
TRBV9	TRBJ2-7	TRBD2	TGTGCCAGCAGCGGCGGGACTAGCAATTACGAGCAGTACTTC	CASSGGTSNYEQYF
TRBV7-8	TRBJ2-2	TRBD2	TGTGCCAGCAGCTTAGTAGGACTAGCGGGGAGGAACACCGGGGAGCTGTTTTTT	CASSLVGLAGRNTGELFF
TRBV6-1	TRBJ2-5	TRBD1	TGTGCCAGCAACCCAGGGGGCGGTGAGACCCAGTACTTC	CASNPGGGETQYF
TRBV6-1	TRBJ1-2	TRBD1	TGTGCCAGCAGTGGAGGGGGCATCTATGGCTACACCTTC	CASSGGGIYGYTF
TRBV14	TRBJ2-1	TRBD1	TGTGCCAGCAGCCAGACTAACAGGGGAAATGAGCAGTTCTTC	CASSQTNRGNEQFF
TRBV13	TRBJ2-1	NA	TGTGCCAGCAGCTTAGTACAGAAAGCATACAATGAGCAGTTCTTC	CASSLVQKAYNEQFF
TRBV6-1	TRBJ1-2	TRBD1	TGTGCCACAACCGGGACAGGGGCCCACTTCTATGGCTACACCTTC	CATTGTGAHFYGYTF
TRBV6-5	TRBJ2-1	TRBD1	TGTGCCAGCAGAGCATCAGGGGGCAAGTTGAATGAGCAGTTCTTC	CASRASGGKLNEQFF